Detailed here is one T cell receptor (beta chain). Its target is not known. The data are from a study of cytotoxic CD8 clonotypes in ibrutinib-treated CLL. Study-level background: Partial responders around 24, complete 2; roughly 12 progressed and roughly 14 stayed in remission by median around 6 years. When averaged across all of the samples, the counts came to 255,043 productive templates and about 95,000 productive rearrangements. Overall study results and limits: Clonality was elevated at ibrutinib response and had returned toward baseline at progression. Lymph node repertoires were not studied, and sampling times were unmatched.

Some clones are missing from TCRdb's copy, which holds only in-frame ones; the method was immunoSEQ multiplex PCR. This table holds over 150,000 clones, roughly 86% found once. The CDR3 contains 14 residues. In germline, CDR1 is MNHEY, CDR2 SVGAGI. V lost 0 bases to trimming and J lost 7 bases, with 12 bases between them. The V gene is TRBV6-5, the J gene TRBJ1-2; a weak D match, TRBD1 (5 bases). The material was PBMCs, obtained after 12 months of ibrutinib treatment. The receptor comes from a human donor with chronic lymphocytic leukemia. The CDR3 DNA reads TGTGCCAGCAGTTACTCCGGTCGGGGCGCTGGCTACACCTTC. This encodes CASSYSGRGAGYTF.